Shown below are 14 T cell receptor beta chains from a single sample sequenced in a study of cytomegalovirus exposure and HLA in healthy donors. The PCR was carried out with 60 Vbeta primers and 13 Jbeta primers. Profiling relied on immunoSEQ multiplex PCR, and the TCRdb table lists in-frame clones only, not all of them. The top ten clones hold 9.5% to 13% of a sample with 100,000 or so clones, around 74% of them seen once. Sequenced sample: PBMCs. These receptors originate from a man aged 30 to 45 in good health and CMV-seropositive.

Of note for this clone: This same CDR3 is encoded by further DNA sequences in the sample. The chain joins TRBV19 to TRBJ2-7; TRBD1 matches at 7 bases. This CDR3 is 14 amino acids long. V dropped 4 bases and J dropped 2; count of bases not matched to a gene: 5. Germline CDR1 is LNHDA and CDR2 is SQIVND (reference sequence). This chain's CDR3 is CASSTPGQTYEQYF. In DNA, the CDR3 is TGTGCCAGTAGTACGCCGGGACAGACCTACGAGCAGTACTTC.

The chain employs TRBV18 and TRBJ2-1; D is unresolved. The V gene's germline CDR1 is KGHSH and CDR2 LQKENI. This CDR3 spans 13 amino acids. The germline V and J ends were trimmed by 2 bases and 7 bases, with 9 bases remaining between them. CDR3 residues: CASSPGRSNEQFF. The CDR3 DNA follows: TGTGCCAGCTCACCAGGCAGGTCAAATGAGCAGTTCTTC.

The chain recombines TRBV15 with TRBJ2-5; 7 positions match TRBD2. V trimming: 0 bases; J trimming: 13 bases; junction bases outside the gene matches: 20. Germline-derived CDR1 and CDR2 are LNHNV and YYDKDF (reference sequence). This CDR3 region has 17 residues. The CDR3 DNA reads as TGTGCCACCAGCAGAGATTCTCAACGCTTGACTAGCCCAGAACGGTACTTC. Residues: CATSRDSQRLTSPERYF.

The CDR3 loop is CASSLIARGGHYEQYF. CDR3 nucleotides: TGTGCCAGCAGCTTAATCGCGCGGGGGGGCCACTACGAGCAGTACTTC. The V call is TRBV5-4, the J call TRBJ2-7; TRBD2 aligns across 9 bases. The CDR3 is 16 amino acids. The germline V gene encodes CDR1 SGHNT and CDR2 YYREEE (reference sequence). Unmatched junction bases numbered 9, after V lost 2 bases and J lost 3 bases.

The chain carries TRBV5-4 and TRBJ2-3, with TRBD1 matching 7 bases. This CDR3 spans 14 amino acids. Germline V gene sequence: CDR1 SGHNT, CDR2 YYREEE (reference sequence). V was clipped by 5 bases and J by 1 base; unmatched bases: 4. The CDR3 loop is CASRQGRGTDTQYF. CDR3 coding DNA: TGTGCCAGCAGACAGGGGCGGGGCACAGATACGCAGTATTTT.

The V and J genes are TRBV7-2 and TRBJ1-3; no clear D. The V end lost 3 bases, the J end lost 4 bases, and 7 bases lay between the germline ends. This CDR3 spans 13 amino acids. CDR1 is SGHTA and CDR2 is FQGNSA in the germline V gene. The CDR3: CASSFVGGNTIYF. As DNA, the CDR3 is TGTGCCAGCAGCTTCGTCGGGGGAAACACCATATATTTT. Complete variable domain (other parts from reference TRBV7-2 and TRBJ1-3): GAGVSQSPSNKVTEKGKDVELRCDPISGHTALYWYRQSLGQGLEFLIYFQGNSAPDKSGLPSDRFSAERTGGSVSTLTIQRTQQEDSAVYLCASSFVGGNTIYFGEGSWLTVV.

This chain joins TRBV6-1 and TRBJ1-1; 11 bases are a match to TRBD1. The trim removed 6 bases at V and 0 bases at J, leaving 3 bases unmatched. Germline V CDR1 and CDR2: MNHNS, SASEGT. The CDR3 sequence is 15 residues long. The CDR3: CASRDRGRVNTEAFF. The CDR3 DNA follows: TGTGCCAGCAGGGACAGGGGGCGGGTGAACACTGAAGCTTTCTTT.

In DNA, the CDR3 is TGCGCCAGCAGCCACCCGGGAACATATGGCTACACCTTC. Its translation: CASSHPGTYGYTF. The chain uses TRBV4-1 and TRBJ1-2; D ambiguous. CDR1 is MGHRA, CDR2 YSYEKL, per germline. The CDR3 is made up of 13 amino acids. The V end lost 3 bases, the J end lost 5 bases, and 10 bases lay between the germline ends.

The chain carries TRBV5-1 and TRBJ2-1, with 13 bases identical to TRBD2. The CDR3 has 15 residues. The germline V gene encodes CDR1 SGHRS and CDR2 YFSETQ. The ends lost 3 bases at V and 6 bases at J; junction bases unmatched: 3. For the CDR3, the DNA is TGCGCCAGCAGCTCCGGGACTAGCGGGGTCAATGAGCAGTTCTTC. Protein product: CASSSGTSGVNEQFF.

The gene calls are TRBV18 and TRBJ1-2, with D unclear. Looked up from germline, CDR1 is KGHSH and CDR2 is LQKENI. V was pared by 3 bases and J by 7 bases, with 12 bases between. This CDR3 is built from 13 residues. In DNA form, the CDR3 reads TGTGCCAGCTCACCGGGCGAGGGTTTTGGCTACACCTTC. Amino acids: CASSPGEGFGYTF.

V usage is TRBV6-5 and J usage is TRBJ1-2, with D possibly TRBD1 on 5 matching bases. The germline gives CDR1 MNHEY, CDR2 SVGAGI. V lost 6 bases and J lost 2, with 10 bases in between. The CDR3 contains 13 residues. This chain's CDR3 is CASSLRANYGYTF. CDR3 coding DNA: TGTGCCAGCAGCCTCAGGGCGAACTATGGCTACACCTTC.

The chain couples TRBV27 to TRBJ1-5; maybe TRBD1 (6 bases). V gave up 5 bases and J gave up 4 bases, with 12 bases separating them. The CDR3 covers 14 residues. Germline V lookup: CDR1 MNHEY, CDR2 SMNVEV (reference sequence). CDR3 region: CASSTQGLNQPQHF. CDR3 bases: TGTGCCAGCAGTACCCAGGGGTTGAATCAGCCCCAGCATTTT.

The chain links TRBV6-5 to TRBJ1-2; D may be TRBD1 (6 bases). This CDR3 contains 13 residues. The germline gives CDR1 MNHEY, CDR2 SVGAGI. V gave up 6 bases and J gave up 8 bases, with 16 bases separating them. In DNA form, the CDR3 reads TGTGCCAGCAGCGCCCCAGGGGTGCGGGGCTACACCTTC. It yields the protein CASSAPGVRGYTF.

The CDR3 DNA reads TGTGCCAGCAGCGTAGCTGGGACAGTGACTGAAGCTTTCTTT. This sequence encodes CASSVAGTVTEAFF. This rearrangement joins TRBV9 to TRBJ1-1; 7 nucleotides align to TRBD1. This CDR3 region has 14 residues. Germline V CDR1 and CDR2: SGDLS, YYNGEE. The V gene end was trimmed by 0 bases and the J gene end by 5 bases; junction bases not matched to a gene: 4.